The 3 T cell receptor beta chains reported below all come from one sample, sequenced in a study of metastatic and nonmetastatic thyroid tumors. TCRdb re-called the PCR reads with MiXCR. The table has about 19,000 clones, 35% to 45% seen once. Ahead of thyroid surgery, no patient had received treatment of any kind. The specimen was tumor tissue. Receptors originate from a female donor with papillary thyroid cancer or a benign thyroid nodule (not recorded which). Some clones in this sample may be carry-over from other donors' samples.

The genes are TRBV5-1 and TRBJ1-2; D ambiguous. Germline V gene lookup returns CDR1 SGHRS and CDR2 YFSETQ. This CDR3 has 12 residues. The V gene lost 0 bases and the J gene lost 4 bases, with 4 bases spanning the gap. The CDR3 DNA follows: TGCGCCAGCAGCTTGGACATCTATGGCTACACCTTC. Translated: CASSLDIYGYTF.

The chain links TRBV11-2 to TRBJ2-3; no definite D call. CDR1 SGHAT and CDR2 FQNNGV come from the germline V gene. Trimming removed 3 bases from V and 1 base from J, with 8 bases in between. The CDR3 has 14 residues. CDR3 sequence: CASSFLSGTDTQYF. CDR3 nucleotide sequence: TGTGCCAGCAGCTTTTTGTCGGGCACAGATACGCAGTATTTT.

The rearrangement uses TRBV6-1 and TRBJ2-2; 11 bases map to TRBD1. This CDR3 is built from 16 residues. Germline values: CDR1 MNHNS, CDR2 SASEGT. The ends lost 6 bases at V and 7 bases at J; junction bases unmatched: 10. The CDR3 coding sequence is TGTGCCAGCAGAGACGGACAGGGGGCGCTGAGCGGGGAGCTGTTTTTT. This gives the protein CASRDGQGALSGELFF.